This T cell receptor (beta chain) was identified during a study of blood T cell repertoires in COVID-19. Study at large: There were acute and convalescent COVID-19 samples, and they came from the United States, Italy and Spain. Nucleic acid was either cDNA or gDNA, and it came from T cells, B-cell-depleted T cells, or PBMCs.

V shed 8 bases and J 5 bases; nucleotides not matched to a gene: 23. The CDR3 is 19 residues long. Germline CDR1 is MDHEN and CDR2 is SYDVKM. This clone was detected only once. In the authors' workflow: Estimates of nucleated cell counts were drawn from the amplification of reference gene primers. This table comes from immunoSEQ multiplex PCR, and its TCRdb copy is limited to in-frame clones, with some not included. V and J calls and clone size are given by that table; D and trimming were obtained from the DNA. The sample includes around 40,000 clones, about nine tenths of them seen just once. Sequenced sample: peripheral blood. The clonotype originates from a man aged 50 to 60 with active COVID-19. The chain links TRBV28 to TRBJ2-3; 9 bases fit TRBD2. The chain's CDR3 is CASPPIGREGRKGGDTQYF. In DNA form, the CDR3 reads TGTGCCAGCCCCCCGATTGGGCGGGAGGGCCGAAAGGGGGGAGATACGCAGTATTTT.